In its sample, the clone carrying this T cell receptor beta chain was seen once. Its matching antigen is unknown. This entry belongs to a study of naive and memory T cell subsets. Both TRBC1 and TRBC2 were covered by a beta constant-region primer of two equimolar oligonucleotides. Four rounds of PCR amplified the ligated cDNA using nested alpha and beta constant-region primers plus SP2. Via MiXCR, TCRdb re-called the UMI-ligation and nested PCR reads, giving one row per CDR3 protein. The profile covers 130,000 to 150,000 distinct CDR3 sequences, with approximately 22% appearing a single time and roughly 0.1% taken by the ten largest. Broader study findings: A few larger clonotypes appeared in naive repertoires, especially CD8, possibly memory cells re-expressing CD45RA.

The CDR3 is 14 residues long. After removal of 5 bases from V and 1 base from J, the junction contained 3 bases not matched to a gene. Sequencing input: naive CD4+ T cells from blood. This sequence joins TRBV12-3 or TRBV12-4 and TRBJ1-2; TRBD1 matches at 8 bases. The TCR was taken from a human donor in good health. CDR3 bases: TGTGCCAGCAGTCGACAGGGGTTTAACTATGGCTACACCTTC. The encoded protein is CASSRQGFNYGYTF.